A selection of T cell receptor beta chains follows, all from one sample in a study of blood T cell repertoires in COVID-19. The protocol was immunoSEQ multiplex PCR, while the TCRdb copy is restricted to in-frame clones and leaves out a portion. The sample shows about 120,000 clones, over 80% of them seen only once. What was sequenced was peripheral blood. Receptors were obtained from a woman between 65 and 79 years old with acute or convalescent COVID-19. CDR3s include the opening cysteine and the closing phenylalanine or tryptophan.

cdr3_length	v_call	cdr3_aa
15	TRBV11-2	CASSRTGLSQETQYF
16	TRBV28	CASSLEESRWHNEQFF
14	TRBV2	CASSAGGGQEKLFF
16	TRBV2	CASSVTGMANTGELFF
16	TRBV5-6	CASSLVEGTGRETQYF
14	TRBV27	CASSLIGAWSPLHF
17	TRBV3-1/TRBV3-2	CASSQVYGGGGADTQYF
15	TRBV11-2	CASSLLTGGLYGYTF
14	TRBV19	CASSRRQNNSPLHF
17	TRBV9	CASSAPTGGRSTDTQYF
14	TRBV9	CASSVVVGGNEQFF
14	TRBV5-5	CASSSTGWNQPQHF
13	TRBV6-6	CASAGGMNTEAFF
15	TRBV5-4	CASSRTSGTLDTQYF
14	TRBV4-1	CASSQPGIAAEAFF
17	TRBV4-1	CASSPTSSGVPTDTQYF
13	TRBV7-3	CASSAGSTSSAFF
15	TRBV7-2	CASSLELAGAVEQYF
13	TRBV29-1	CSVGPGISTEAFF
14	TRBV5-1	CASSPGGGTYGYTF